Below are 24 T cell receptor beta chains sequenced from a single sample in a study of cytomegalovirus exposure and HLA in healthy donors. A multiplex PCR was run with 60 Vbeta primers and 13 Jbeta primers. Assay: immunoSEQ multiplex PCR; the TCRdb copy retains only in-frame clones and omits some. This table holds roughly 100,000 clones, 63% found once. The sample consisted of PBMCs. The receptors were gathered from a human donor in good health.

The CDR3 coding sequence is TGCGCCAGCAGCCGGACAGGGGATAATGAAAAACTGTTTTTT. Translation: CASSRTGDNEKLFF. The chain links TRBV23-1 to TRBJ1-4; 9 nucleotides align to TRBD1. TRBV23-1 is an ORF, with its function uncertain. This CDR3 spans 14 amino acids. After removal of 6 bases from V and 4 bases from J, the junction contained 3 bases not matched to a gene.

This chain links TRBV6-5 with TRBJ2-2; possibly TRBD2 for D (5 bases). Germline V gene sequence: CDR1 MNHEY, CDR2 SVGAGI. This CDR3 comprises 16 residues. The V gene lost 4 bases and the J gene lost 0 bases, with 12 bases spanning the gap. This CDR3 reads CASSFFGSANTGELFF. Written as DNA, the CDR3 is TGTGCCAGCAGTTTCTTCGGTAGCGCGAACACCGGGGAGCTGTTTTTT.

V and J are TRBV5-1 and TRBJ2-7; 7 bases are shared with TRBD2. The CDR3 is made up of 15 amino acids. V was clipped by 4 bases and J by 0 bases; unmatched bases: 7. Germline assignment: CDR1 SGHRS and CDR2 YFSETQ. The CDR3 DNA reads as TGCGCCAGCAGCACGGGACTATCATTCTCCTACGAGCAGTACTTC. Its translation is CASSTGLSFSYEQYF.

The DNA for the CDR3 is TGTGCCAGCAGCCGTTCGTTACAGGGGGCAGGGGCTTTCTTT. It encodes CASSRSLQGAGAFF. The genes are TRBV2 and TRBJ1-1; 9 bases fit TRBD1. There are 14 residues in the CDR3. V lost 6 bases and J lost 11; bases outside the gene matches: 13. Looked up from germline, CDR1 is SNHLY and CDR2 is FYNNEI.

This clone has just a few counts. V usage is TRBV6-5 and J usage is TRBJ1-1, with a tentative D call TRBD1 (6 bases). The V end lost 2 bases, the J end lost 4 bases, and 14 bases lay between the germline ends. The CDR3 covers 15 residues. Germline V gene data show CDR1 as MNHEY and CDR2 as SVGAGI. DNA for the CDR3: TGTGCCAGCAGTTACGCACAGGGTGTTGGCACTGAAGCTTTCTTT. Its protein is CASSYAQGVGTEAFF.

V gene TRBV27 combines with J gene TRBJ2-7; D gene uncertain. Germline CDR1 is MNHEY and CDR2 is SMNVEV (reference sequence). This CDR3 is built from 13 residues. With 8 bases removed from V and 4 bases from J, the gap between germline ends came to 15 bases. As DNA, the CDR3 is TGTGCCAGCCGCGGCGGCGTACGTTACGAGCAGTACTTC. Its protein product is CASRGGVRYEQYF.

The chain links TRBV27 to TRBJ2-2, with 7 bases lining up with TRBD2. There are 15 residues in the CDR3. Germline CDR1 MNHEY, CDR2 SMNVEV (reference sequence). V lost 5 bases and J lost 5; bases outside the gene matches: 8. The chain's CDR3 is CASSTPSGSTGELFF. The CDR3 DNA reads as TGTGCCAGCAGTACCCCTAGCGGCTCGACCGGGGAGCTGTTTTTT.

J is TRBJ1-1 and V is TRBV19, with D possibly matching TRBD1 (5 bases). Germline CDR1 is LNHDA and CDR2 is SQIVND (reference sequence). The CDR3 length is 17 residues. V was shortened by 5 bases and J by 0 bases, with 19 bases between the two germline ends. In nucleotides, the CDR3 is TGTGCCAGTAGTCCCGGCTGGAGGGGAGGGATGAACACTGAAGCTTTCTTT. Amino acid sequence: CASSPGWRGGMNTEAFF.

The rearrangement uses TRBV29-1 and TRBJ2-7; 10 bases map to TRBD2. In germline, CDR1 is SQVTM, CDR2 ANQGSEA. The CDR3 spans 15 residues. V shed 7 bases and J 0 bases; nucleotides not matched to a gene: 9. The CDR3 DNA reads TGCAGCGGGGCCGCCCCTAGCGGGAGCTCCTACGAGCAGTACTTC. This codes for CSGAAPSGSSYEQYF.

The gene calls are TRBV5-8 and TRBJ1-2; TRBD1 matches at 9 bases. V trimming: 2 bases; J trimming: 0 bases; junction bases outside the gene matches: 2. This CDR3 has 15 residues. CDR1 and CDR2 (germline): SGHTS, YDEGEE. The CDR3 loop reads CASSFRQGANYGYTF. CDR3 nucleotide sequence: TGTGCCAGCAGCTTCAGACAGGGGGCTAACTATGGCTACACCTTC.

This clone came up a few times. The V call is TRBV28, the J call TRBJ1-2; 7 nucleotides line up with TRBD1. Trimming removed 5 bases from V and 4 bases from J; junction bases left unmatched: 4. This CDR3 has 13 residues. Germline lookup yields CDR1 MDHEN and CDR2 SYDVKM. This CDR3 reads CASSHRGTYGYTF. The CDR3 DNA reads as TGTGCCAGCAGTCACAGGGGAACCTATGGCTACACCTTC.

This clone was recorded a few times. This chain links TRBV5-1 with TRBJ1-1; no definite D call. Germline CDR1 reads SGHRS; CDR2 reads YFSETQ. V was trimmed by 0 bases and J by 3 bases, leaving 9 bases between them. The CDR3 contains 14 residues. The CDR3 nucleotides are TGCGCCAGCAGCTTGGCGGGCGGGGACACTGAAGCTTTCTTT. As protein: CASSLAGGDTEAFF. The full variable domain, its missing parts supplied by reference TRBV5-1 and TRBJ1-1, is KAGVTQTPRYLIKTRGQQVTLSCSPISGHRSVSWYQQTPGQGLQFLFEYFSETQRNKGNFPGRFSGRQFSNSRSEMNVSTLELGDSALYLCASSLAGGDTEAFFGQGTRLTVV.

The gene calls are TRBV15 and TRBJ1-1; D not resolved. The ends were cut back, 0 bases at V and 2 bases at J, with 7 bases in the middle. The CDR3 totals 14 residues. CDR1 and CDR2 (germline): LNHNV, YYDKDF (reference sequence). CDR3 region: CATSRDRINTEAFF. As DNA, the CDR3 is TGTGCCACCAGCAGAGATCGTATTAACACTGAAGCTTTCTTT.

The V gene is TRBV11-2, the J gene TRBJ2-4; weak D call: TRBD2 (5 bases). Deletions cut 5 bases from V and 10 bases from J, with 12 bases between. The CDR3 is 12 residues long. The V gene's germline CDR1 is SGHAT and CDR2 FQNNGV. CDR3 sequence reads: CASSPGGGIQYF. The DNA for the CDR3 is TGTGCCAGCAGCCCTGGAGGCGGGATTCAGTACTTC.

V usage is TRBV5-6 and J usage is TRBJ2-7, with TRBD2 matching 7 bases. The CDR3 totals 14 residues. The germline CDR1 and CDR2 sequences are SGHDT and YYEEEE. V lost 4 bases and J lost 4; bases outside the gene matches: 8. For the CDR3, the DNA is TGTGCCAGCAGCCCGCGGGAGAGCCCTTACGAGCAGTACTTC. This gives the protein CASSPRESPYEQYF.

The chain links TRBV30 to TRBJ1-2, with 9 nucleotides matching TRBD1. The CDR3 has 12 amino acids. V trimming: 4 bases; J trimming: 7 bases; junction bases outside the gene matches: 4. The germline V gene encodes CDR1 GTSNPN and CDR2 SVGIG (reference sequence). The CDR3 DNA follows: TGTGCCTGGACCCCGACAGGGGGTGGCTACACCTTC. This translates into CAWTPTGGGYTF.

The chain employs TRBV28 and TRBJ2-1; 10 nucleotides align to TRBD2. V dropped 1 base and J dropped 12; count of bases not matched to a gene: 6. The germline V gene has CDR1 MDHEN and CDR2 SYDVKM. The CDR3 runs to 14 residues. CDR3 DNA: TGTGCCAGCAGTTTATTGAGGCTAGCGGGAGTGCAGTTCTTC. Translation: CASSLLRLAGVQFF.

This clone was picked up a small number of times. The genes are TRBV4-1 and TRBJ2-3; D possibly corresponds to TRBD1 (5 bases). The CDR3 has 16 residues. Deletions cut 1 base from V and 2 bases from J, with 13 bases between. In germline, CDR1 is MGHRA, CDR2 YSYEKL. This chain's CDR3 is CASSQAQGLLTDTQYF. CDR3 nucleotides: TGCGCCAGCAGCCAAGCCCAGGGCCTTCTCACAGATACGCAGTATTTT.

This clone was recorded a few times. The chain employs TRBV7-9 and TRBJ2-1; 11 positions agree with TRBD2. Trimming at V came to 6 bases and at J to 8 bases, leaving 6 bases not matched to a gene. The CDR3 is 14 amino acids. From germline, CDR1 is SEHNR and CDR2 FQNEAQ (reference sequence). The chain's CDR3 is CASRLAGASYEQFF. The CDR3, as DNA: TGTGCCAGCAGACTAGCGGGAGCTTCATATGAGCAGTTCTTC.

The chain recombines TRBV6-5 with TRBJ2-2; possibly TRBD1 for D (6 bases). CDR1 is MNHEY, CDR2 SVGAGI, per germline. V was clipped by 3 bases and J by 2 bases, with 10 bases between them. The CDR3 totals 15 residues. The CDR3 spells CASSYRTANTGELFF. The CDR3 DNA is TGTGCCAGCAGTTATCGGACAGCTAACACCGGGGAGCTGTTTTTT.

This clone occurred a few times. V and J are TRBV5-1 and TRBJ2-3, with TRBD2 matching over 11 bases. This CDR3 region has 16 residues. Germline assignment: CDR1 SGHRS and CDR2 YFSETQ. V shed 5 bases and J 4 bases; nucleotides not matched to a gene: 9. CDR3 in DNA: TGCGCCAGCAGTTCTTACCTAGCGGGAGGCCCAGATACGCAGTATTTT. Its protein is CASSSYLAGGPDTQYF.

This chain joins TRBV19 and TRBJ2-5; no reliable D call. This CDR3 spans 13 amino acids. The V end was cut by 4 bases, the J end by 2 bases, with 8 bases between. Germline CDR1 reads LNHDA; CDR2 reads SQIVND (reference sequence). CDR3 in amino acids: CASSRAFQETQYF. CDR3 in DNA: TGTGCCAGTAGTAGGGCTTTTCAAGAGACCCAGTACTTC. The full variable domain, rest sourced from reference TRBV19 and TRBJ2-5, is DGGITQSPKYLFRKEGQNVTLSCEQNLNHDAMYWYRQDPGQGLRLIYYSQIVNDFQKGDIAEGYSVSREKKESFPLTVTSAQKNPTAFYLCASSRAFQETQYFGPGTRLLVL.

This clone has a handful of counts. The V call is TRBV9, the J call TRBJ2-1; D might be TRBD2 (5 bases). Germline V gives CDR1 SGDLS, CDR2 YYNGEE. V lost 0 bases, J lost 4 bases, and 14 bases lay in between. The CDR3 covers 16 residues. The CDR3 region is CASSVGPSLVYNEQFF. CDR3 bases: TGTGCCAGCAGCGTAGGCCCTAGCTTGGTGTACAATGAGCAGTTCTTC.

The rearrangement joins TRBV10-3 to TRBJ1-6; D is possibly TRBD1 (5 bases). Germline V gene sequence: CDR1 ENHRY, CDR2 SYGVKD. V was shortened by 7 bases and J by 6 bases, with 13 bases between the two germline ends. The CDR3 contains 14 residues. The CDR3 DNA sequence: TGTGCCATCACTCCACAGGAGACTAATTCACCCCTCCACTTT. It specifies CAITPQETNSPLHF.